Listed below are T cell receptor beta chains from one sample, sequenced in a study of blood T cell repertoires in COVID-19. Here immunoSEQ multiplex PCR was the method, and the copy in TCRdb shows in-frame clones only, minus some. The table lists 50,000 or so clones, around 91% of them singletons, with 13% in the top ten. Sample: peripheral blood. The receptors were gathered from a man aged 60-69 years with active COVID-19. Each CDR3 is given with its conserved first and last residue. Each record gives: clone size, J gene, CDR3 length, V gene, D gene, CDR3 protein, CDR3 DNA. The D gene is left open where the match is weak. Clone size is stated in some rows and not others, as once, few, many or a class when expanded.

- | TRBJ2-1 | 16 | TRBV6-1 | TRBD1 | CASSENRGPSYNEQFF | TGTGCCAGCAGTGAAAACAGGGGCCCCTCCTACAATGAGCAGTTCTTC
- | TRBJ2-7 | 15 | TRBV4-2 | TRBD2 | CASSPGLGYGNEQYF | TGTGCCAGCAGCCCGGGACTAGGGTATGGTAACGAGCAGTACTTC
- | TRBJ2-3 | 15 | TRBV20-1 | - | CSASNQAILLHTQYF | TGCAGTGCTAGTAATCAGGCCATCCTTCTGCATACGCAGTATTTT
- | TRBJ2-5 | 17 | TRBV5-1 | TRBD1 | CASSLASGTGGEETQYF | TGCGCCAGCAGCTTGGCATCCGGGACAGGGGGAGAAGAGACCCAGTACTTC
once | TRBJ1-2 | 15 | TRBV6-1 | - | CASSELGAINYGYTF | TGTGCCAGCAGTGAACTCGGAGCTATAAACTATGGCTACACCTTC
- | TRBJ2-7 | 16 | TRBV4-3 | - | CASSQELDRSSYEQYF | TGCGCCAGCAGCCAAGAGTTAGACAGAAGCTCCTACGAGCAGTACTTC
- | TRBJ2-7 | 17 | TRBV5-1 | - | CASSLGASLSHPYEQYF | TGCGCCAGCAGCTTGGGGGCTTCCTTGAGCCACCCCTACGAGCAGTACTTC
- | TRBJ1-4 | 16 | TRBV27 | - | CASSFVGGEFNEKLFF | TGTGCCAGCAGCTTTGTGGGGGGTGAATTTAATGAAAAACTGTTTTTT
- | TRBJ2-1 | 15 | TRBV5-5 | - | CASSADSFSGNEQFF | TGTGCCAGCAGCGCCGACAGTTTCTCCGGGAATGAGCAGTTCTTC
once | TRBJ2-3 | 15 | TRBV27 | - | CASSYSGMSTDTQYF | TGTGCCAGCAGTTATAGCGGTATGAGCACAGATACGCAGTATTTT
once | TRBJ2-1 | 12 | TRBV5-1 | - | CASMLGGNEQFF | TGCGCCAGCATGCTCGGTGGCAATGAGCAGTTCTTC
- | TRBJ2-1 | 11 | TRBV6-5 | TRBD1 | CAGYRGGEQFF | TGTGCCGGTTACAGGGGCGGTGAGCAGTTCTTC
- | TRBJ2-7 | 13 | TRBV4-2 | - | CASSQVGTNEQYF | TGTGCCAGCAGCCAAGTGGGCACAAACGAGCAGTACTTC
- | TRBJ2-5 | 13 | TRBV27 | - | CASSLSGGGTQYF | TGTGCCAGCAGTTTATCGGGAGGGGGGACCCAGTACTTC
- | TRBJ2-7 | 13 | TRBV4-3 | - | CASSQRTDYEQYF | TGCGCCAGCAGCCAAAGGACAGACTACGAGCAGTACTTC
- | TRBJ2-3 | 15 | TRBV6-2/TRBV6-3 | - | CASSLASTYTDTQYF | TGTGCCAGCAGTCTCGCATCCACCTACACAGATACGCAGTATTTT
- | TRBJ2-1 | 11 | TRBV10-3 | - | CASGAGNEQFF | TGTGCCAGCGGGGCCGGGAATGAGCAGTTCTTC
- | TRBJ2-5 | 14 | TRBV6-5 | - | CASSPTGSAKTQYF | TGTGCCAGCAGTCCGACAGGATCGGCAAAGACCCAGTACTTC
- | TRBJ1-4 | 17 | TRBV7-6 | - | CASSTGRERATNEKLFF | TGTGCCAGCAGTACTGGACGGGAAAGAGCAACTAATGAAAAACTGTTTTTT
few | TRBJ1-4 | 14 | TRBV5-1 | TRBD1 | CASSFGQGGEKLFF | TGCGCCAGCAGCTTCGGACAGGGAGGGGAAAAACTGTTTTTT
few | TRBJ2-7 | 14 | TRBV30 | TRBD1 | CAWRDRGNSYEQYF | TGTGCCTGGAGAGACAGGGGGAATTCCTACGAGCAGTACTTC
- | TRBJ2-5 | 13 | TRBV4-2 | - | CASSQVTMETQYF | TGTGCCAGCAGCCAAGTGACAATGGAGACCCAGTACTTC
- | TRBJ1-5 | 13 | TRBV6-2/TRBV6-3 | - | CASSLGGQQPQHF | TGTGCCAGCAGTTTGGGGGGGCAACAGCCCCAGCATTTT
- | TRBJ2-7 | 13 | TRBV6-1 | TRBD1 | CASSERQGYEQYF | TGTGCCAGCAGTGAACGACAGGGGTACGAGCAGTACTTC
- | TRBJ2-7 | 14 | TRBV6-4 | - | CASSDHRVRVEQYF | TGTGCCAGCAGTGACCACAGGGTAAGGGTCGAGCAGTACTTC
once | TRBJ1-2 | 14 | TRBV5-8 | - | CASTRGQGLYGYTF | TGTGCCAGCACCAGGGGTCAGGGCCTCTATGGCTACACCTTC
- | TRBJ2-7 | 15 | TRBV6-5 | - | CASRISHARGNEQYF | TGTGCCAGCAGAATAAGTCACGCACGAGGAAACGAGCAGTACTTC
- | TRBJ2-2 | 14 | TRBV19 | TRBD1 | CASSIQGDTGELFF | TGTGCCAGTAGTATACAGGGGGACACCGGGGAGCTGTTTTTT
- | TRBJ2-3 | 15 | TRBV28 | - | CASSLGIRATDTQYF | TGTGCCAGCAGTTTAGGGATCAGGGCCACAGATACGCAGTATTTT